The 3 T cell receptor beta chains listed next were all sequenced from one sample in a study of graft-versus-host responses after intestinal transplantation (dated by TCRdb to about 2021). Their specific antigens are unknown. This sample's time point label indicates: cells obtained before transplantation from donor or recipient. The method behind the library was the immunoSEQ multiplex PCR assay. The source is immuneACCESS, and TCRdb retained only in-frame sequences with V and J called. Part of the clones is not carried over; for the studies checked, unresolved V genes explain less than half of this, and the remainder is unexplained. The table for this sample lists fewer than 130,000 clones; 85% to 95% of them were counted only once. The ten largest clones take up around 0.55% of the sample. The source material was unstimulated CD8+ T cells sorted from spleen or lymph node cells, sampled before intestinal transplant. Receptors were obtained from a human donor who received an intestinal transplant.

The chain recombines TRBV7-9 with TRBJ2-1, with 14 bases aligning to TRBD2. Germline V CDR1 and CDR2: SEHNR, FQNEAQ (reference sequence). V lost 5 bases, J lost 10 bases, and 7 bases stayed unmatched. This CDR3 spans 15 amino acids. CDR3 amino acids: CASSMGLAGVGEQFF. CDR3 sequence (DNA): TGTGCCAGCAGCATGGGACTAGCGGGAGTAGGGGAGCAGTTCTTC. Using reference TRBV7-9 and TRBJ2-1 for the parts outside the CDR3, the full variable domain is DTGVSQNPRHKITKRGQNVTFRCDPISEHNRLYWYRQTLGQGPEFLTYFQNEAQLEKSRLLSDRFSAERPKGSFSTLEIQRTEQGDSAMYLCASSMGLAGVGEQFFGPGTRLTVL.

This chain's CDR3 is CASSEIKGTEAFF. CDR3 bases: TGTGCCAGCAGTGAAATTAAGGGCACTGAAGCTTTCTTT. The chain couples TRBV6-1 to TRBJ1-1; no firm D call. Germline-derived CDR1 and CDR2 are MNHNS and SASEGT. V shed 2 bases and J shed 4 bases, with 8 bases lying between them. This CDR3 comprises 13 residues.

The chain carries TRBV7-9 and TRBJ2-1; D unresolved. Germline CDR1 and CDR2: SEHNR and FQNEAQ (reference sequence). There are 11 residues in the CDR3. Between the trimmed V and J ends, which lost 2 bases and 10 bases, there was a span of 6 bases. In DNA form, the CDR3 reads TGTGCCAGCAGCTTATCGACAGAGCAGTTCTTC. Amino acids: CASSLSTEQFF.